This entry describes one T cell receptor (beta chain). The CDR3 is 15 amino acids. The germline V gene has CDR1 LNHDA and CDR2 SQIVND (reference sequence). V lost 3 bases to trimming and J lost 0 bases, with 9 bases between them. Original processing methods: Researchers report that nucleated cell counts were estimated from reference gene primer amplification. This table comes from immunoSEQ multiplex PCR, and its TCRdb copy is limited to in-frame clones, with some not included. V and J calls plus clone size are reproduced from that table; the DNA served to infer D and trimming. The sample includes 200,000 to 250,000 clones, approximately 79% of them seen just once. This entry is derived from a study of blood T cell repertoires in COVID-19. Study background: PBMCs, B-cell-depleted T cells, or T cells provided the cDNA or gDNA that made up the material.

The sequenced sample consisted of peripheral blood. The chain joins TRBV19 to TRBJ2-1; D possibly corresponds to TRBD2 (5 bases). This clonotype originated in a human donor in a cohort sampled during active COVID-19. The CDR3 region is CASSMGRSSYNEQFF. The DNA for the CDR3 is TGTGCCAGTAGTATGGGGAGAAGCTCCTACAATGAGCAGTTCTTC.